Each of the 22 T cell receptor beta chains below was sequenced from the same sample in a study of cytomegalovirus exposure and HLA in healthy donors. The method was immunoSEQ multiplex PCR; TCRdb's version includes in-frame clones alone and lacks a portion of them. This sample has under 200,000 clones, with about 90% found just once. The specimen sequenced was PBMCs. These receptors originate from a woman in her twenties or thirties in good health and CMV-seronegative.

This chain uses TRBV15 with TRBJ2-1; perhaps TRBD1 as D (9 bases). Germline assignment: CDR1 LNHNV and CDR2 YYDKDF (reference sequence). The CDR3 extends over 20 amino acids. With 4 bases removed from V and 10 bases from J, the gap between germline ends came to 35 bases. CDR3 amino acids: CATSNPNRGRAGGLPVEQFF. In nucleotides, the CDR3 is TGTGCCACCAGCAACCCCAACAGGGGGCGGGCGGGGGGACTCCCGGTAGAGCAGTTCTTC.

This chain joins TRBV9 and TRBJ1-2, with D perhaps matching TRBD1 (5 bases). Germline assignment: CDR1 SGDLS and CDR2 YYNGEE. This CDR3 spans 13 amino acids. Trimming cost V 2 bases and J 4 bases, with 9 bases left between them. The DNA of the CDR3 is TGTGCCAGCAGCGTGGGGCGGTCCTATGGCTACACCTTC. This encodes CASSVGRSYGYTF. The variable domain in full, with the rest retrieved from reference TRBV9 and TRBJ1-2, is DSGVTQTPKHLITATGQRVTLRCSPRSGDLSVYWYQQSLDQGLQFLIQYYNGEERAKGNILERFSAQQFPDLHSELNLSSLELGDSALYFCASSVGRSYGYTFGSGTRLTVV.

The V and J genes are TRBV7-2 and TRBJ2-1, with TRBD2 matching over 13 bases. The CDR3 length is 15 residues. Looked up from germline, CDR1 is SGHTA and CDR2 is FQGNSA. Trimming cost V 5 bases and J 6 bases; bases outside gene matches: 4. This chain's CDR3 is CASSQLAGGPNEQFF. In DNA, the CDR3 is TGTGCCAGCAGCCAACTAGCGGGGGGGCCCAATGAGCAGTTCTTC.

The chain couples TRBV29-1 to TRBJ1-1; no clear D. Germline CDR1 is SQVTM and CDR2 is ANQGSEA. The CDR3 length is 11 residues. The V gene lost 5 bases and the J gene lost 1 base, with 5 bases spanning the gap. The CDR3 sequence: CSVQGNTEAFF. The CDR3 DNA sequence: TGCAGCGTTCAAGGGAACACTGAAGCTTTCTTT.

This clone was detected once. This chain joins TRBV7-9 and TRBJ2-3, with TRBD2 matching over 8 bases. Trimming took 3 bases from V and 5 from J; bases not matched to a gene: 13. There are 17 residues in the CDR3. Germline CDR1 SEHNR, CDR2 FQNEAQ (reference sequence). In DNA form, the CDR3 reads TGTGCCAGCAGCTTTAGCGGGAACGGGTGGGAGGAAGATACGCAGTATTTT. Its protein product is CASSFSGNGWEEDTQYF.

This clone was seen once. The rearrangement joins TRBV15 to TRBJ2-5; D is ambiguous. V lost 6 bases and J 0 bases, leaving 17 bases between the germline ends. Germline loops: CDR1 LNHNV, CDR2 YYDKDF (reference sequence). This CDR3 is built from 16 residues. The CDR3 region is CATSLDHSKNQETQYF. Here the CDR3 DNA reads TGTGCCACCAGTTTAGACCACTCGAAGAACCAAGAGACCCAGTACTTC. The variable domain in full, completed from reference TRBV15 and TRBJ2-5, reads DAMVIQNPRYQVTQFGKPVTLSCSQTLNHNVMYWYQQKSSQAPKLLFHYYDKDFNNEADTPDNFQSRRPNTSFCFLDIRSPGLGDTAMYLCATSLDHSKNQETQYFGPGTRLLVL.

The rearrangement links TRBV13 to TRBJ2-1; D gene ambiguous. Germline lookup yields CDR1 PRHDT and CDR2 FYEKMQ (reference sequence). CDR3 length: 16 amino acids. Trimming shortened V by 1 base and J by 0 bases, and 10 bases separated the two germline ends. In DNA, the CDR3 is TGTGCCAGCAGCTTAGCGTGGGTAAGCTCCTACAATGAGCAGTTCTTC. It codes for CASSLAWVSSYNEQFF.

CDR3 sequence: CASSSIGSLNTGELFF. CDR3 in DNA: TGTGCCAGCAGTTCTATCGGGAGTCTCAACACCGGGGAGCTGTTTTTT. V usage is TRBV6-5 and J usage is TRBJ2-2, with D perhaps matching TRBD2 (6 bases). The V gene lost 4 bases and the J gene lost 2 bases, with 14 bases spanning the gap. The CDR3 is made up of 16 amino acids. The germline V gene has CDR1 MNHEY and CDR2 SVGAGI.

CDR3 loop: CASSQGPHYEQYF. In DNA form, the CDR3 reads TGTGCCAGCTCACAAGGACCCCACTACGAGCAGTACTTC. The chain combines TRBV18 with TRBJ2-7; D gene unclear. The CDR3 consists of 13 residues. The germline V and J ends were trimmed by 4 bases and 3 bases, with 10 bases remaining between them. CDR1 and CDR2 (germline): KGHSH, LQKENI.

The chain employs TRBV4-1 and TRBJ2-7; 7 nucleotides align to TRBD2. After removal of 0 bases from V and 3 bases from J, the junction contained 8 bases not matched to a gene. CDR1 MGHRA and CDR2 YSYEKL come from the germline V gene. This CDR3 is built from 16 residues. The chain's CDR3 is CASSQDRTRSVYEQYF. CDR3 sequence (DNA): TGCGCCAGCAGCCAAGATAGGACTAGGAGCGTCTACGAGCAGTACTTC.

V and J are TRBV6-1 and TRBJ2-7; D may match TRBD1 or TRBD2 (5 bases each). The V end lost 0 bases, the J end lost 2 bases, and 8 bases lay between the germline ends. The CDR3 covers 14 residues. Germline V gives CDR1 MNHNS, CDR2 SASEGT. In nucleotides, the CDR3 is TGTGCCAGCAGTGAAGCGGGACGGACCTACGAGCAGTACTTC. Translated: CASSEAGRTYEQYF.

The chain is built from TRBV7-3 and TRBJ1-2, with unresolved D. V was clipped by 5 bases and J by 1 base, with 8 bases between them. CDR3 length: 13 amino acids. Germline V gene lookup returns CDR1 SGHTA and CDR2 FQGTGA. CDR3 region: CASSPGINYGYTF. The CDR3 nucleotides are TGTGCCAGCAGCCCCGGGATTAACTATGGCTACACCTTC.

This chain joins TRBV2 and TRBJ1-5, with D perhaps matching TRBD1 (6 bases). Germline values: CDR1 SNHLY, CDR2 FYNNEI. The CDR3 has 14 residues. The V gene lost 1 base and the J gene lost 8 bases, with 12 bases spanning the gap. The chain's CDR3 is CASSEDRAGEPQHF. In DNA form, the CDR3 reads TGTGCCAGCAGTGAAGACAGGGCTGGAGAGCCCCAGCATTTT.

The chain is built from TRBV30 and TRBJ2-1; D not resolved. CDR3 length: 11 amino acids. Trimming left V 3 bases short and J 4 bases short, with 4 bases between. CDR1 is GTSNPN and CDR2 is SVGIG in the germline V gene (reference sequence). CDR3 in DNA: TGTGCCTGGAGCATATACAATGAGCAGTTCTTC. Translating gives CAWSIYNEQFF.

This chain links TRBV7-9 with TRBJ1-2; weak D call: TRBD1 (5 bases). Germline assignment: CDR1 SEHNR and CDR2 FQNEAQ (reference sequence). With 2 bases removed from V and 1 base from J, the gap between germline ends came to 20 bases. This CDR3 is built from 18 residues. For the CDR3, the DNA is TGTGCCAGCAGCTTATTGCCCGGGGCGACAGCGATTAACTATGGCTACACCTTC. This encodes CASSLLPGATAINYGYTF.

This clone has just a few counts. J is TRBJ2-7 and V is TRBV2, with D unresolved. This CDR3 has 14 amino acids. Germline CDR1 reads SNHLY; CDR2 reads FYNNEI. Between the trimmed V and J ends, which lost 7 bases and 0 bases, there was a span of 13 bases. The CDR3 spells CASTQNEASYEQYF. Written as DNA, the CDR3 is TGTGCCAGCACACAGAACGAAGCCTCCTACGAGCAGTACTTC.

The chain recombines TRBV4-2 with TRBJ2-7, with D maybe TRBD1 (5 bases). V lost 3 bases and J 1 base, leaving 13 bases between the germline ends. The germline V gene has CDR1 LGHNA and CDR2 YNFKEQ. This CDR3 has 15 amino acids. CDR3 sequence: CASSQRQLSSYEQYF. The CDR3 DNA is TGTGCCAGCAGCCAGCGACAGCTGTCGTCCTACGAGCAGTACTTC.

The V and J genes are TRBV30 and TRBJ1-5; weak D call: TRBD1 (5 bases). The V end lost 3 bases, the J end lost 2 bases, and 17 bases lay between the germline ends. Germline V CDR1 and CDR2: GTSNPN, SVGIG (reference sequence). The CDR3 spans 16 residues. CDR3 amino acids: CAWRAGVVWRNQPQHF. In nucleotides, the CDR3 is TGTGCCTGGAGGGCGGGGGTTGTGTGGCGCAATCAGCCCCAGCATTTT.

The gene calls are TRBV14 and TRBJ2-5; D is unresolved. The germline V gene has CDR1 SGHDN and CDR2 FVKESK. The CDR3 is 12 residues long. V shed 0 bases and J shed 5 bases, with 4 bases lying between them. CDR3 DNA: TGTGCCAGCAGCCAAGAAGGGGAGACCCAGTACTTC. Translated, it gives CASSQEGETQYF. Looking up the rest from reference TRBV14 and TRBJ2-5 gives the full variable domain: EAGVTQFPSHSVIEKGQTVTLRCDPISGHDNLYWYRRVMGKEIKFLLHFVKESKQDESGMPNNRFLAERTGGTYSTLKVQPAELEDSGVYFCASSQEGETQYFGPGTRLLVL.

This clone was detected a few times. The DNA of the CDR3 is TGCAGTGCGCCACAGGGGCATGAGCAGTTCTTC. Translated, it gives CSAPQGHEQFF. V is TRBV20-1 and J is TRBJ2-1, with TRBD1 identical over 7 bases. Germline-derived CDR1 and CDR2 are DFQATT and SNEGSKA (reference sequence). The CDR3 is 11 residues long. V lost 6 bases and J lost 8; bases outside the gene matches: 4.

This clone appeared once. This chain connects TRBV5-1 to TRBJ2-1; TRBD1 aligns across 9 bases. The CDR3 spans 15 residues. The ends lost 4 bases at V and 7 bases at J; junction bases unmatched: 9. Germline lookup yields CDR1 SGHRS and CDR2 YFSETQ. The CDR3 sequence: CASSKGTGKTNEQFF. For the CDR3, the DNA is TGCGCCAGCAGCAAAGGGACAGGGAAGACTAATGAGCAGTTCTTC.

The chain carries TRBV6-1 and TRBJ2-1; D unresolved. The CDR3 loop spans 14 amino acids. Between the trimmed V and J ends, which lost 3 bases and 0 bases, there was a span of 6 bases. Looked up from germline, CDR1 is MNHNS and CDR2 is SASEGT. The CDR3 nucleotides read TGTGCCAGCAGTGACAGAAGCTCCTACAATGAGCAGTTCTTC. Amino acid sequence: CASSDRSSYNEQFF.